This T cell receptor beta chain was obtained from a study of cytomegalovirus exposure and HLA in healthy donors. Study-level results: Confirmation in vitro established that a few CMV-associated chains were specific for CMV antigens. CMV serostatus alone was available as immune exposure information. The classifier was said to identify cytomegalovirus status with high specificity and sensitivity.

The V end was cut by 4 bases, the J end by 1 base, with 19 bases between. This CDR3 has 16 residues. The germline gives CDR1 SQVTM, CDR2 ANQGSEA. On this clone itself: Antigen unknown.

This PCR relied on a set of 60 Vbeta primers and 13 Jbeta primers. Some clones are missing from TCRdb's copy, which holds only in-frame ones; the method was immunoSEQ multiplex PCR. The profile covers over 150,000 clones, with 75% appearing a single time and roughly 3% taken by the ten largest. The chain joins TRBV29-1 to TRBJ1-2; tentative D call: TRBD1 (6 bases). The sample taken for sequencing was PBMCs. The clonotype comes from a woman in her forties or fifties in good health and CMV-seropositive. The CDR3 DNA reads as TGCAGCGTTGCCCCCCCCAGGGGAGAAAGTAACTATGGCTACACCTTC. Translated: CSVAPPRGESNYGYTF. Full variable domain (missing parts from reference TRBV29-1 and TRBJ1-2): SAVISQKPSRDICQRGTSLTIQCQVDSQVTMMFWYRQQPGQSLTLIATANQGSEATYESGFVIDKFPISRPNLTFSTLTVSNMSPEDSSIYLCSVAPPRGESNYGYTFGSGTRLTVV.